These T cell receptor beta chains were read from a single sample in a study of OX40 agonist ivuxolimab in advanced cancers. Only in-frame clones appear in the TCRdb table, and some are missing; sequencing was by immunoSEQ multiplex PCR. Among roughly 50,000 clones, more than 75% were seen once, and the ten largest hold approximately 2%. This sample comprised CD4+ or CD8+ T cells sorted from blood, obtained in a trial of the OX40 agonist ivuxolimab. Receptors originate from an adult with an advanced solid tumor such as melanoma, head and neck, liver or kidney cancer. Both conserved end residues are part of each CDR3. D genes are given only for firm matches. Size tells how often a clone was seen (once, few, many) or the class of an expanded clone, and some rows leave it out.

v_gene: TRBV7-2; d_gene: NA; abundance: NA; j_gene: TRBJ1-6; CDR3aa: CASSAHRTYNSPLHF; CDR3nt: TGTGCCAGCAGCGCCCATCGGACCTATAATTCACCCCTCCACTTT
v_gene: TRBV6-1; d_gene: NA; abundance: NA; j_gene: TRBJ1-4; CDR3aa: CASRDGAGNEKLFF; CDR3nt: TGTGCCAGCAGGGATGGGGCAGGGAATGAAAAACTGTTTTTT
v_gene: TRBV5-1; d_gene: TRBD1; abundance: NA; j_gene: TRBJ1-1; CDR3aa: CASSPGDREGTEAFF; CDR3nt: TGCGCCAGCAGCCCAGGGGACAGAGAGGGTACTGAAGCTTTCTTT
v_gene: TRBV5-1; d_gene: NA; abundance: NA; j_gene: TRBJ2-7; CDR3aa: CASSLGEVAYEQYF; CDR3nt: TGCGCCAGCAGCTTGGGTGAGGTGGCCTACGAGCAGTACTTC
v_gene: TRBV5-1; d_gene: TRBD1; abundance: NA; j_gene: TRBJ1-4; CDR3aa: CASSWAGTGTTNEKLFF; CDR3nt: TGCGCCAGCAGCTGGGCTGGGACAGGGACAACTAATGAAAAACTGTTTTTT
v_gene: TRBV30; d_gene: NA; abundance: NA; j_gene: TRBJ1-2; CDR3aa: CAWTGGYGYTF; CDR3nt: TGTGCCTGGACGGGGGGGTATGGCTACACCTTC
v_gene: TRBV9; d_gene: NA; abundance: NA; j_gene: TRBJ1-1; CDR3aa: CASSVVGSNTEAFF; CDR3nt: TGTGCCAGCAGCGTAGTGGGCAGTAACACTGAAGCTTTCTTT
v_gene: TRBV2; d_gene: NA; abundance: NA; j_gene: TRBJ2-2; CDR3aa: CASRGRESTGELFF; CDR3nt: TGTGCCAGTAGAGGCAGGGAGAGCACCGGGGAGCTGTTTTTT
v_gene: TRBV30; d_gene: NA; abundance: few; j_gene: TRBJ2-7; CDR3aa: CAWKVGNEQYF; CDR3nt: TGTGCCTGGAAGGTAGGAAACGAGCAGTACTTC
v_gene: TRBV5-1; d_gene: NA; abundance: NA; j_gene: TRBJ2-5; CDR3aa: CASSFTGISQETQYF; CDR3nt: TGCGCCAGCAGCTTTACAGGGATCTCCCAAGAGACCCAGTACTTC
v_gene: TRBV7-3; d_gene: NA; abundance: NA; j_gene: TRBJ2-1; CDR3aa: CASSTGMAEQFF; CDR3nt: TGTGCCAGCAGCACAGGGATGGCTGAGCAGTTCTTC
v_gene: TRBV27; d_gene: NA; abundance: NA; j_gene: TRBJ2-7; CDR3aa: CASSLSLTSSHTYEQYF; CDR3nt: TGTGCCAGCAGTTTATCCCTAACTAGCTCACACACCTACGAGCAGTACTTC
v_gene: TRBV4-1; d_gene: TRBD2; abundance: NA; j_gene: TRBJ2-7; CDR3aa: CASSQPGQGGDEQYF; CDR3nt: TGCGCCAGCAGCCAACCAGGGCAGGGAGGGGACGAGCAGTACTTC
v_gene: TRBV6-5; d_gene: TRBD1; abundance: NA; j_gene: TRBJ1-1; CDR3aa: CASRRRQGQGTEAFF; CDR3nt: TGTGCCAGCAGGCGCCGACAGGGCCAGGGCACTGAAGCTTTCTTT
v_gene: TRBV5-1; d_gene: TRBD1; abundance: NA; j_gene: TRBJ2-2; CDR3aa: CASSLQGALNTGELFF; CDR3nt: TGCGCCAGCAGCTTACAGGGGGCTCTGAACACCGGGGAGCTGTTTTTT
v_gene: TRBV18; d_gene: NA; abundance: few; j_gene: TRBJ1-5; CDR3aa: CASSPPGQSGSNQPQHF; CDR3nt: TGTGCCAGCTCACCACCCGGACAATCCGGCAGCAATCAGCCCCAGCATTTT
v_gene: TRBV2; d_gene: TRBD2; abundance: NA; j_gene: TRBJ2-5; CDR3aa: CASGGTSLDQTQYF; CDR3nt: TGTGCCAGCGGGGGGACTAGCCTGGATCAGACCCAGTACTTC
v_gene: TRBV6-5; d_gene: NA; abundance: NA; j_gene: TRBJ1-3; CDR3aa: CASEVGNTIYF; CDR3nt: TGTGCCAGCGAAGTCGGAAACACCATATATTTT
v_gene: TRBV7-9; d_gene: TRBD1; abundance: once; j_gene: TRBJ2-1; CDR3aa: CASSLGRTGRDEQFF; CDR3nt: TGTGCCAGCAGCTTAGGCAGGACAGGGCGCGATGAGCAGTTCTTC
v_gene: TRBV7-8; d_gene: TRBD2; abundance: NA; j_gene: TRBJ2-1; CDR3aa: CASTSRREGYNEQFF; CDR3nt: TGTGCCAGCACCTCCCGCCGGGAGGGTTACAATGAGCAGTTCTTC
v_gene: TRBV10-3; d_gene: NA; abundance: NA; j_gene: TRBJ2-7; CDR3aa: CAIRDRVGSGGLEQYF; CDR3nt: TGTGCCATCAGGGACAGGGTTGGGTCGGGGGGGCTGGAGCAGTACTTC
v_gene: TRBV12-5; d_gene: TRBD1; abundance: few; j_gene: TRBJ1-1; CDR3aa: CASGLPSGTGNFEAFF; CDR3nt: TGTGCTAGTGGTCTACCGAGTGGGACAGGGAATTTCGAAGCTTTCTTT
v_gene: TRBV5-5; d_gene: TRBD1; abundance: NA; j_gene: TRBJ2-7; CDR3aa: CASSLSGTGGWEQYF; CDR3nt: TGTGCCAGCAGCTTGTCAGGAACAGGGGGATGGGAGCAGTACTTC
v_gene: TRBV19; d_gene: NA; abundance: NA; j_gene: TRBJ1-2; CDR3aa: CASSIRQPRNYGYTF; CDR3nt: TGTGCCAGTAGTATTAGACAGCCGCGTAACTATGGCTACACCTTC
v_gene: TRBV5-1; d_gene: TRBD2; abundance: NA; j_gene: TRBJ2-2; CDR3aa: CASSGGLDTGELFF; CDR3nt: TGCGCCAGCTCGGGGGGGTTAGACACCGGGGAGCTGTTTTTT
v_gene: TRBV11-2; d_gene: NA; abundance: NA; j_gene: TRBJ1-1; CDR3aa: CASSLERKAFF; CDR3nt: TGTGCCAGCAGCTTAGAAAGAAAAGCTTTCTTT